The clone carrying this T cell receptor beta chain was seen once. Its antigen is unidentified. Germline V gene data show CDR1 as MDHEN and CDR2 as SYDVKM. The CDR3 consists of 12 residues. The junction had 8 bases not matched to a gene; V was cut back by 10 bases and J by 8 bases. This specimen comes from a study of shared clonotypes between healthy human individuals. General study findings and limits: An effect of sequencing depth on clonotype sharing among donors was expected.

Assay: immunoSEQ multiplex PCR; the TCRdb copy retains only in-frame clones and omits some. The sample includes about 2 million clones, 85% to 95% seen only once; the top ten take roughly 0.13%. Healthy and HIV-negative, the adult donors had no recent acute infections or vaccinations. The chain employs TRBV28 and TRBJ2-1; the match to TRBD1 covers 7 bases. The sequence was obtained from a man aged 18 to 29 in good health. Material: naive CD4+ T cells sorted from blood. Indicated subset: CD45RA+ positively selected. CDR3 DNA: TGTGCCATACAGGGGTTCCGGGATGAGCAGTTCTTC. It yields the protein CAIQGFRDEQFF.